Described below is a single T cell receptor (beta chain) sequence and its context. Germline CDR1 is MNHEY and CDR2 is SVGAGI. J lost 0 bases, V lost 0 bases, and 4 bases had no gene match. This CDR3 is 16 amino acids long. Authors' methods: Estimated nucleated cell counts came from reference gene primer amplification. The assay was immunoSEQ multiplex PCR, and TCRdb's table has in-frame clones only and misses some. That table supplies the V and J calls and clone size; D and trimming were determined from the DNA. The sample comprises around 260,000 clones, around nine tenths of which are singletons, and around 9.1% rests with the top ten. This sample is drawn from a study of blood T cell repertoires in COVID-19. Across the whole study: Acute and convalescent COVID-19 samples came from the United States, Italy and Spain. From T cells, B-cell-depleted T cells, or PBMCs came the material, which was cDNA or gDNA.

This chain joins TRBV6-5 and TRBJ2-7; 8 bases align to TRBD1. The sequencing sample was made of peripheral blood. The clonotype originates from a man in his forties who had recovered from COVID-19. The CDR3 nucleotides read TGTGCCAGCAGTTACTCGAACAGGGGGGTCTCCTACGAGCAGTACTTC. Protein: CASSYSNRGVSYEQYF.